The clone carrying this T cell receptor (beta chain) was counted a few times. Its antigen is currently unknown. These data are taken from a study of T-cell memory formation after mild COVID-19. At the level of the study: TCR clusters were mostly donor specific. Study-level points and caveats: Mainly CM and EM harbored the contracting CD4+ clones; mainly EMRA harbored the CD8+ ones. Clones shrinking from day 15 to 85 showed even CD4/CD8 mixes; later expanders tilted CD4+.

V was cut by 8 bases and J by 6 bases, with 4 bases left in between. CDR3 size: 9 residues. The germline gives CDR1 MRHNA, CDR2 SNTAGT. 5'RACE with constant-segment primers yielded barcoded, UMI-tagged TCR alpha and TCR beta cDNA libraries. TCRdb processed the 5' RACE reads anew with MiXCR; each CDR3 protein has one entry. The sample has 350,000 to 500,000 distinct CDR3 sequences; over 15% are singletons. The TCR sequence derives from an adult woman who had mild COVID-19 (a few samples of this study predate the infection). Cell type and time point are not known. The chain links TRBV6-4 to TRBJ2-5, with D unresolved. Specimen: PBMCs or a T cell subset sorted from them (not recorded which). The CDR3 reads CASGKTQYF. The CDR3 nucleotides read TGTGCCAGCGGGAAGACCCAGTACTTC.